This TCR beta chain was recovered during a study of T cell changes during pregnancy in multiple sclerosis. There are 13 residues in the CDR3. Trimming took off 4 bases at V and 2 bases at J, with 7 bases between the two ends. CDR1 is MRHNA and CDR2 is SNTAGT in the germline V gene. The repertoire was sequenced with immunoSEQ multiplex PCR; TCRdb's copy has only in-frame clones and lacks some. The repertoire holds 50,000 to 70,000 clones, with around nine tenths as singletons. This chain uses TRBV6-4 with TRBJ2-3, with D perhaps TRBD1 (6 bases). The sequenced sample was CD8+ T cells from peripheral blood mononuclear cells, obtained before pregnancy. The receptor's source is a female donor with multiple sclerosis, enrolled in a pregnancy study. CDR3 nucleotides: TGTGCCAGCAGTGGGACAGCCACAGATACGCAGTATTTT. It translates to CASSGTATDTQYF.